The rows below give T cell receptor beta chains drawn from one sample of a study of blood T cell repertoires in COVID-19. The protocol was immunoSEQ multiplex PCR, while the TCRdb copy is restricted to in-frame clones and leaves out a portion. The sample records about 110,000 clones, 76% being singletons. Sequenced sample: peripheral blood. These receptors were obtained from a woman at least 80 years old with acute or convalescent COVID-19. CDR3s include the opening cysteine and the closing phenylalanine or tryptophan. A D gene is named only where the DNA matches it firmly. The size of a clone is reported for some rows only, either as once, few or many, or as a class for expanded clones.

size | J | D | V | DNA | CDR3
- | TRBJ1-6 | - | TRBV7-9 | TGTGCCAGCAGGTCCTCGGGAGGTCTGGCTTCACCCCTCCACTTT | CASRSSGGLASPLHF
- | TRBJ2-1 | TRBD1 | TRBV6-5 | TGTGCCAGCAGCCCAAACTGGACAGGCGATGAGCAGTTCTTC | CASSPNWTGDEQFF
- | TRBJ1-5 | - | TRBV3-1/TRBV3-2 | TGTGCCAGCAGCCAAGACGGGGGGAAGGGGGACCAGCCCCAGCATTTT | CASSQDGGKGDQPQHF
few | TRBJ1-6 | TRBD1 | TRBV18 | TGTGCCAGCTCACCGGGGACAGGGGTTTCACCCCTCCACTTT | CASSPGTGVSPLHF
- | TRBJ2-1 | - | TRBV11-3 | TGTGCCAGCAGCTTAAACCAGGGCAATGAGCAGTTCTTC | CASSLNQGNEQFF
- | TRBJ1-1 | - | TRBV7-9 | TGTGCCAGCAGCCTAGAGGGAGCAGTTAGGACCCCTGAAGCTTTCTTT | CASSLEGAVRTPEAFF
- | TRBJ2-3 | TRBD1 | TRBV19 | TGTGCCAGTGCCTGGGGACGGACAGGGGCCACAGATACGCAGTATTTT | CASAWGRTGATDTQYF
- | TRBJ2-1 | TRBD1 | TRBV19 | TGTGCCAGTAGTATAGGGACAGGGGGATACAATGAGCAGTTCTTC | CASSIGTGGYNEQFF
- | TRBJ1-1 | - | TRBV21-1 | TGTGCCAGCAGCAAAGGGAGACCCCGGATGAACACTGAAGCTTTCTTT | CASSKGRPRMNTEAFF
- | TRBJ1-1 | - | TRBV2 | TGTGCCAGCAGTGTAAGAGTGATGAACACTGAAGCTTTCTTT | CASSVRVMNTEAFF
- | TRBJ2-1 | TRBD1 | TRBV10-3 | TGTGCCATCGCGACAGACAGGGAAAAAGGCTCCTACAATGAGCAGTTCTTC | CAIATDREKGSYNEQFF
- | TRBJ1-2 | TRBD1 | TRBV4-2 | TGTGCCAGCAGCCATGGGACAGGGCCACCCTCCGGCGGCTACACCTTC | CASSHGTGPPSGGYTF
- | TRBJ2-5 | TRBD2 | TRBV9 | TGTGCCAGCAGCGGGACTAGCGGGGGCGAGACCCAGTACTTC | CASSGTSGGETQYF
- | TRBJ1-2 | - | TRBV29-1 | TGCAGCGTTGATGACCAGGGCCTCTATGGCTACACCTTC | CSVDDQGLYGYTF
few | TRBJ2-2 | TRBD1 | TRBV19 | TGTGCCAGTAGTATATCCCCTCCGGGACAGGGGACCACCGGGGAGCTGTTTTTT | CASSISPPGQGTTGELFF
- | TRBJ1-5 | - | TRBV20-1 | TGCAGTGCTAGTGGGGCCGGGGTGGACAATCAGCCCCAGCATTTT | CSASGAGVDNQPQHF
- | TRBJ2-2 | TRBD2 | TRBV4-1 | TGCGCCAGCAGCAGACCCCTAGCGGGATCCACCGGGGAGCTGTTTTTT | CASSRPLAGSTGELFF
once | TRBJ1-1 | TRBD1 | TRBV7-3 | TGTGCCAGCAGCAAACAGGGGGGTAGCACTGAAGCTTTCTTT | CASSKQGGSTEAFF
once | TRBJ1-6 | - | TRBV9 | TGTGCCAGCAGCGCGGAACAGGGAGCAGGATCACCCCTCCACTTT | CASSAEQGAGSPLHF
- | TRBJ2-5 | - | TRBV20-1 | TGCAGTGCTAGTCCGGAGCCCCTCCAAGAGACCCAGTACTTC | CSASPEPLQETQYF
- | TRBJ2-2 | TRBD1 | TRBV10-3 | TGTGCCATCACGGGACAGGGTAACACCGGGGAGCTGTTTTTT | CAITGQGNTGELFF
- | TRBJ1-6 | TRBD1 | TRBV4-2 | TGTGCCAGCAGCCTCTATTGGACAGGTCCTATGATGAGGTCACCCCTCCACTTT | CASSLYWTGPMMRSPLHF
- | TRBJ2-3 | TRBD2 | TRBV27 | TGTGCCAGCAGTTCCCCGAGACTAGCGGGGAGAGGGACAGATACGCAGTATTTT | CASSSPRLAGRGTDTQYF
- | TRBJ2-3 | TRBD1 | TRBV5-5 | TGTGCCAGCAGTCTTAACTGGGACAGGGCCACAGATACGCAGTATTTT | CASSLNWDRATDTQYF
- | TRBJ2-5 | TRBD1 | TRBV5-1 | TGCGCCAGCAGCAAGGACAGGGGGCGAGAGACCCAGTACTTC | CASSKDRGRETQYF
few | TRBJ2-3 | TRBD1 | TRBV7-8 | TGTGCCAGCAGAGACAGGGTTTCAGATACGCAGTATTTT | CASRDRVSDTQYF
- | TRBJ1-6 | - | TRBV6-5 | TGTGCCAGCAGTTACTCGGGGGGAATCACCCTCCACTTT | CASSYSGGITLHF
- | TRBJ2-3 | TRBD2 | TRBV10-1 | TGCGCCAGCAGCCGAGCGGGAGGGGCGGCAGATACGCAGTATTTT | CASSRAGGAADTQYF
- | TRBJ2-5 | TRBD2 | TRBV5-1 | TGCGCCAGCAGCTTCCACGGCGGGGGAAGGCAAGAGACCCAGTACTTC | CASSFHGGGRQETQYF
- | TRBJ1-5 | - | TRBV6-1 | TGTGCCAGCAGTGAGACACCAGACAGCGCTTTAGGGCAGCCCCAGCATTTT | CASSETPDSALGQPQHF
- | TRBJ2-7 | TRBD2 | TRBV10-3 | TGTGCCATCAGTGAGTTAGGGGGACTAGCTGGCGAGCAGTACTTC | CAISELGGLAGEQYF
- | TRBJ2-1 | TRBD2 | TRBV27 | TGTGCCAGCAGCTCTAGCGGGAGCTACAATGAGCAGTTCTTC | CASSSSGSYNEQFF
- | TRBJ1-4 | TRBD1 | TRBV18 | TGTGCCAGCTCATCCGGGACAGGGGGTCGAACTAATGAAAAACTGTTTTTT | CASSSGTGGRTNEKLFF
few | TRBJ1-4 | - | TRBV4-1 | TGCGCCAGCAGCAACCTGGCCTCAGGGAATGAAAAACTGTTTTTT | CASSNLASGNEKLFF
- | TRBJ2-2 | - | TRBV10-3 | TGTGCCATCAGTGAGTCGGAGGGCCCCGGGGAGCTGTTTTTT | CAISESEGPGELFF
- | TRBJ2-7 | TRBD1 | TRBV19 | TGTGCCAGTAGACCCGGACAGGGGAGCTCCTACGAGCAGTACTTC | CASRPGQGSSYEQYF
- | TRBJ2-7 | - | TRBV5-4 | TGTGCCAGCAGCTTCTCGGGACACTACGAGCAGTACTTC | CASSFSGHYEQYF
- | TRBJ2-7 | TRBD1 | TRBV6-5 | TGTGCCAGCAGTTTAGGACAGGGCGAGCAGTACTTC | CASSLGQGEQYF
- | TRBJ2-1 | TRBD2 | TRBV6-5 | TGTGCCAGCAGTTACTCGGGGCGGGAGTGGTATGAGCAGTTCTTC | CASSYSGREWYEQFF
- | TRBJ2-1 | - | TRBV7-3 | TGTGCCAGCAGCTCCGTGGGGGCTTCCTACAATGAGCAGTTCTTC | CASSSVGASYNEQFF
- | TRBJ1-2 | TRBD1 | TRBV5-6 | TGTGCCAGCAGCCCGAAAGGACAGGGTGGGGGCTATGGCTACACCTTC | CASSPKGQGGGYGYTF